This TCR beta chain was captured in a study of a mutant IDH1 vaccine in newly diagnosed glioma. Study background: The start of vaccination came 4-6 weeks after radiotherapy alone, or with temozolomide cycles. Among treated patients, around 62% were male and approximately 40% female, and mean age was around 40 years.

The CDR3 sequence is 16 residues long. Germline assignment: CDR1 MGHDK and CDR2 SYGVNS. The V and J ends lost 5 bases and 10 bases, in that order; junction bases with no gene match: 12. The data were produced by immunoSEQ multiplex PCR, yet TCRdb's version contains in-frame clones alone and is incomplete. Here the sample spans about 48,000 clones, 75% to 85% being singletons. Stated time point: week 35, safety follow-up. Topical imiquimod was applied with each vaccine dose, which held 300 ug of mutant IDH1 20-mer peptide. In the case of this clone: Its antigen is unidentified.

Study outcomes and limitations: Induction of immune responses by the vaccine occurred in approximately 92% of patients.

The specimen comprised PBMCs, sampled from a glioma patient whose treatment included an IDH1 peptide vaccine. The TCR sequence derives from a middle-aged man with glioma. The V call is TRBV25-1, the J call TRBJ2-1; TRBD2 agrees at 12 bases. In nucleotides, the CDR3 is TGTGCCAGCAGTTCCCCGACTAGCGGGAGTGGGAGGGAGCAGTTCTTC. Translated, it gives CASSSPTSGSGREQFF.